This passage covers 29 T cell receptor beta chains from one sample sequenced in a study of control samples from healthy donors and cancer patients. TCRdb's table, derived via immunoSEQ multiplex PCR, lists solely in-frame clones and lacks some. The sample includes about 140,000 clones, about 91% seen only once; the top ten take 3% to 3.5%. Sequenced: blood. The receptors stem from a man aged 30 to 39 in good health.

The chain carries TRBV28 and TRBJ2-7; 9 bases are shared with TRBD2. The length of the CDR3 is 15 residues. V shed 7 bases and J 1 base; nucleotides not matched to a gene: 8. Germline lookup yields CDR1 MDHEN and CDR2 SYDVKM. CDR3 in DNA: TGTGCCAGCACGGCGGGGACTAGCCGTTCCTACGAGCAGTACTTC. Translating gives CASTAGTSRSYEQYF.

The CDR3 reads CASSRDTEAFF. In DNA, the CDR3 is TGTGCCAGCAGCCGAGACACTGAAGCTTTCTTT. The rearrangement joins TRBV6-5 to TRBJ1-1; D ambiguous. CDR3 length equals 11 residues. The V end lost 6 bases, the J end lost 3 bases, and 5 bases lay between the germline ends. CDR1 is MNHEY, CDR2 SVGAGI, per germline.

This clone has only one observation. The chain links TRBV19 to TRBJ1-1, with 10 bases matching TRBD1. Per the germline V gene, CDR1 is LNHDA and CDR2 is SQIVND (reference sequence). The CDR3 is made up of 14 amino acids. With V trimmed by 3 bases and J by 4 bases, 2 bases remained unmatched. The CDR3 DNA reads as TGTGCCAGTAGTATGGGACAGGGGCCCACTGAAGCTTTCTTT. It translates to CASSMGQGPTEAFF.

The chain is built from TRBV5-1 and TRBJ2-3; possible D gene TRBD2, 7 bases. The CDR3 extends over 15 amino acids. CDR1 SGHRS and CDR2 YFSETQ come from the germline V gene. Trimming cost V 4 bases and J 6 bases, with 18 bases left between them. The CDR3 protein is CASSPGGPLGDTQYF. The CDR3 DNA sequence: TGCGCCAGCAGCCCCGGGGGGCCCCTCGGCGATACGCAGTATTTT.

The rearrangement uses TRBV5-4 and TRBJ2-3; 9 nucleotides agree with TRBD1. CDR3 length: 15 amino acids. Looked up from germline, CDR1 is SGHNT and CDR2 is YYREEE (reference sequence). Trimming took 1 base from V and 7 from J; bases not matched to a gene: 7. The CDR3: CASSLRTGVTNTQYF. In DNA form, the CDR3 reads TGTGCCAGCAGCTTGCGGACAGGGGTAACGAATACGCAGTATTTT.

The rearrangement joins TRBV27 to TRBJ1-2; no clear D gene. The CDR3 loop spans 14 amino acids. The ends were cut back, 5 bases at V and 8 bases at J, with 18 bases in the middle. The germline CDR1 and CDR2 sequences are MNHEY and SMNVEV (reference sequence). The CDR3 region has the DNA TGTGCCAGCAGTAAGAACCCCCCAAGGGAAGGCTACACCTTC. This translates into CASSKNPPREGYTF.

This clone appeared a single time. The chain combines TRBV29-1 with TRBJ2-5; weak D call: TRBD2 (7 bases). The CDR3 has 15 residues. The V gene lost 1 base and the J gene lost 2 bases, with 14 bases spanning the gap. Germline V gene data show CDR1 as SQVTM and CDR2 as ANQGSEA. The CDR3 loop reads CSVEGSRGGQETQYF. The DNA for the CDR3 is TGCAGCGTTGAAGGAAGTAGGGGGGGACAAGAGACCCAGTACTTC.

The table lists this clone with a count of one. The CDR3 DNA is TGCGCCAGCAGCCAAGATCGGCTGAACACTGAAGCTTTCTTT. This gives the protein CASSQDRLNTEAFF. The chain uses TRBV4-1 and TRBJ1-1; no clear D. The CDR3 is made up of 14 amino acids. Trimming shortened V by 0 bases and J by 0 bases, and 5 bases separated the two germline ends. Germline values: CDR1 MGHRA, CDR2 YSYEKL.

This clone has only a few counts. The chain carries TRBV3-1 (or the pseudogene TRBV3-2) and TRBJ2-1; D is perhaps TRBD1 or TRBD2 (5 bases each). With 1 base removed from V and 1 base from J, the gap between germline ends came to 11 bases. The CDR3 totals 16 residues. Per the germline V gene, CDR1 is LGHDT and CDR2 is YNNKEL (reference sequence). The CDR3 here is CASSQGDVPSYNEQFF. The CDR3 DNA sequence: TGTGCCAGCAGCCAAGGGGACGTGCCTTCCTACAATGAGCAGTTCTTC.

The rearrangement uses TRBV14 and TRBJ1-2, with 7 nucleotides matching TRBD1. The germline V gene encodes CDR1 SGHDN and CDR2 FVKESK. V was clipped by 2 bases and J by 4 bases; unmatched bases: 7. This CDR3 is 15 amino acids long. Here the CDR3 DNA reads TGTGCCAGCAGCCAATCCCACAGGGGAGGCTATGGCTACACCTTC. It translates to CASSQSHRGGYGYTF.

The chain has TRBV7-9 and TRBJ2-1; TRBD2 matches 12 bases. V gave up 5 bases and J gave up 5 bases; unmatched junction bases: 10. Germline values: CDR1 SEHNR, CDR2 FQNEAQ (reference sequence). There are 17 residues in the CDR3. CDR3 nucleotide sequence: TGTGCCAGCAGCCTCCAAAGGACTAGCGGGGAAAACAATGAGCAGTTCTTC. Translating it yields CASSLQRTSGENNEQFF. Full variable domain (remainder filled in from reference TRBV7-9 and TRBJ2-1): DTGVSQNPRHKITKRGQNVTFRCDPISEHNRLYWYRQTLGQGPEFLTYFQNEAQLEKSRLLSDRFSAERPKGSFSTLEIQRTEQGDSAMYLCASSLQRTSGENNEQFFGPGTRLTVL.

The rearrangement uses TRBV5-1 and TRBJ1-1; no clear D. In germline, CDR1 is SGHRS, CDR2 YFSETQ. The CDR3 sequence is 13 residues long. The V end was cut by 0 bases, the J end by 4 bases, with 7 bases between. The CDR3 DNA sequence: TGCGCCAGCAGCTTGGGGGAAGGCACTGAAGCTTTCTTT. Protein product: CASSLGEGTEAFF. Together with reference TRBV5-1 and TRBJ1-1, the CDR3 gives the full variable domain: KAGVTQTPRYLIKTRGQQVTLSCSPISGHRSVSWYQQTPGQGLQFLFEYFSETQRNKGNFPGRFSGRQFSNSRSEMNVSTLELGDSALYLCASSLGEGTEAFFGQGTRLTVV.

V is TRBV18 and J is TRBJ1-1; the D is unclear. Between the trimmed V and J ends, which lost 2 bases and 3 bases, there was a span of 13 bases. This CDR3 spans 15 amino acids. Germline loops: CDR1 KGHSH, CDR2 LQKENI. The CDR3 coding sequence is TGTGCCAGCTCACCAGGATCGGCGCGGGACACTGAAGCTTTCTTT. Protein sequence: CASSPGSARDTEAFF.

The chain carries TRBV13 and TRBJ1-3, with D possibly TRBD1 on 6 matching bases. Germline V gives CDR1 PRHDT, CDR2 FYEKMQ (reference sequence). The CDR3 extends over 15 amino acids. Between the trimmed V and J ends, which lost 5 bases and 0 bases, there was a span of 11 bases. The CDR3 spells CASSPRDTSGNTIYF. DNA for the CDR3: TGTGCCAGCAGCCCCCGGGACACCTCTGGAAACACCATATATTTT.

The gene calls are TRBV12-3 or TRBV12-4 and TRBJ1-2; D unclear. The CDR3 is 13 residues long. With 3 bases removed from V and 3 bases from J, the gap between germline ends came to 8 bases. As DNA, the CDR3 is TGTGCCAGCAGTTTGAACGAGGACTATGGCTACACCTTC. Protein: CASSLNEDYGYTF.

The gene calls are TRBV11-2 and TRBJ2-1; D not certain. The CDR3 loop spans 11 amino acids. The V gene lost 0 bases and the J gene lost 9 bases, with 3 bases spanning the gap. CDR1 is SGHAT and CDR2 is FQNNGV in the germline V gene. The CDR3 region is CASSLEVEQFF. The CDR3 DNA follows: TGTGCCAGCAGCTTAGAGGTTGAGCAGTTCTTC.

The chain carries TRBV5-4 and TRBJ1-1; the D gene is possibly TRBD1 (5 bases). CDR1 and CDR2 from the germline V gene are SGHNT and YYREEE (reference sequence). Trimming shortened V by 1 base and J by 2 bases, and 12 bases separated the two germline ends. This CDR3 contains 15 residues. The CDR3, as DNA: TGTGCCAGCAGCTTGCCCTCAGGGATAAACACTGAAGCTTTCTTT. Its translation: CASSLPSGINTEAFF.

The chain recombines TRBV30 with TRBJ1-4; TRBD1 is a possible D gene (5 bases). V was clipped by 1 base and J by 8 bases, with 17 bases between them. The germline CDR1 and CDR2 sequences are GTSNPN and SVGIG (reference sequence). This CDR3 comprises 15 residues. The CDR3 loop is CAWSDRGSQEEKLFF. For the CDR3, the DNA is TGTGCCTGGAGTGACCGGGGGTCTCAGGAGGAAAAACTGTTTTTT.

CDR3 in DNA: TGTGCCTGGAGCTTTAGGGGGGGAAACTCACCCCTCCACTTT. Translating it yields CAWSFRGGNSPLHF. The rearrangement uses TRBV30 and TRBJ1-6; D might be TRBD1 (6 bases). The CDR3 totals 14 residues. Germline V gene data show CDR1 as GTSNPN and CDR2 as SVGIG (reference sequence). The V gene lost 3 bases and the J gene lost 10 bases, with 16 bases spanning the gap.

This clone was seen only once. The chain couples TRBV27 to TRBJ1-3, with D perhaps TRBD1 (5 bases). The CDR3 sequence is 15 residues long. Germline values: CDR1 MNHEY, CDR2 SMNVEV (reference sequence). Deletions cut 3 bases from V and 0 bases from J, with 9 bases between. For the CDR3, the DNA is TGTGCCAGCAGTTTGGACACCGACTCTGGAAACACCATATATTTT. Encoded protein: CASSLDTDSGNTIYF.

Concerning this clone itself: Other DNA sequences from this sample encode an identical CDR3 as well. This chain joins TRBV5-1 and TRBJ1-5, with 7 bases that match TRBD1. Germline assignment: CDR1 SGHRS and CDR2 YFSETQ. V lost 0 bases and J lost 3; bases outside the gene matches: 3. The CDR3 contains 15 residues. The CDR3 spells CASSLGQGSNQPQHF. The CDR3 DNA reads as TGCGCCAGCAGCTTGGGACAGGGCTCCAATCAGCCCCAGCATTTT.

The chain couples TRBV28 to TRBJ1-1; no firm D call. The CDR3 consists of 13 residues. The germline V and J ends were trimmed by 1 base and 2 bases, with 5 bases remaining between them. The germline gives CDR1 MDHEN, CDR2 SYDVKM. CDR3 sequence (DNA): TGTGCCAGCAGTTTATTGGTTAACACTGAAGCTTTCTTT. Translated, it gives CASSLLVNTEAFF.

The J gene is TRBJ1-1, the V gene TRBV6-1; no definite D call. V was shortened by 0 bases and J by 1 base, with 6 bases between the two germline ends. From germline, CDR1 is MNHNS and CDR2 SASEGT. The CDR3 length is 14 residues. CDR3 bases: TGTGCCAGCAGTGAAGCCGCGGCGAACACTGAAGCTTTCTTT. Residues: CASSEAAANTEAFF.

The chain links TRBV5-6 to TRBJ1-5; possible D gene TRBD1, 6 bases. Germline values: CDR1 SGHDT, CDR2 YYEEEE. CDR3 length: 14 residues. The V end lost 0 bases, the J end lost 3 bases, and 7 bases lay between the germline ends. The CDR3 DNA sequence: TGTGCCAGCAGCTTGGGGGGGCTCAATCAGCCCCAGCATTTT. Encoded protein: CASSLGGLNQPQHF.

This chain connects TRBV10-3 to TRBJ1-2; D is unclear. V was pared by 10 bases and J by 2 bases, with 11 bases between. The CDR3 contains 12 residues. Germline V lookup: CDR1 ENHRY, CDR2 SYGVKD. Here the CDR3 reads CATYDGNYGYTF. CDR3 nucleotide sequence: TGTGCCACTTATGACGGGAACTATGGCTACACCTTC.

The J gene is TRBJ2-2, the V gene TRBV24-1; D may be TRBD1 (6 bases). Germline V CDR1 and CDR2: KGHDR, SFDVKD. Trimming removed 2 bases at V and 5 bases at J, with 17 bases between. The CDR3 covers 17 residues. The CDR3 bases are TGTGCCACCAGTGATTCCATGCCCCTACAGGGAACCGGGGAGCTGTTTTTT. Translation: CATSDSMPLQGTGELFF.

The chain has TRBV10-1 and TRBJ2-3; D may correspond to TRBD1 or TRBD2 (5 bases each). V gave up 4 bases and J gave up 4 bases, with 15 bases separating them. Germline V lookup: CDR1 WNHNN, CDR2 SYGVQD (reference sequence). The CDR3 extends over 15 amino acids. The CDR3: CASSGGKLGPDTQYF. The CDR3 nucleotides are TGCGCCAGCAGTGGGGGGAAATTGGGTCCAGATACGCAGTATTTT.

The chain couples TRBV9 to TRBJ1-2; 10 bases map to TRBD1. J was trimmed by 1 base and V by 2 bases; bases with no gene match: 5. Germline values: CDR1 SGDLS, CDR2 YYNGEE. The CDR3 spans 16 residues. This CDR3 is CASSVSRDRGNYGYTF. The CDR3 coding sequence is TGTGCCAGCAGCGTCTCCCGGGACAGGGGTAACTATGGCTACACCTTC.

In DNA form, the CDR3 reads TGTGCCAGCAGCAAAGAGGAGGGTAGCGGATCTCCAAGCTCCTACGAGCAGTACTTC. It encodes CASSKEEGSGSPSSYEQYF. This rearrangement joins TRBV21-1 to TRBJ2-7; no check of the table's D call, TRBD2, against the DNA was made. TRBV21-1 is a documented pseudogene. This CDR3 region has 19 residues.